This T cell receptor beta chain was recorded in a study of blood T cell repertoires in COVID-19. Whole-study context: Sites in the United States, Italy and Spain provided acute and convalescent COVID-19 samples. T cells, B-cell-depleted T cells, or PBMCs provided the cDNA or gDNA that served as material.

The authors' processing: Nucleated cell counts were estimated from reference gene primer amplification. The assay was immunoSEQ multiplex PCR, and TCRdb's table has in-frame clones only and misses some. The V and J calls and clone size were taken over from that table, and D and trimming were inferred from the DNA. The sample lists a few hundred thousand clones; approximately 80% were seen once. The CDR3 loop spans 14 amino acids. V was pared by 3 bases and J by 3 bases, with 0 bases of the junction left unmatched. Germline CDR1 is SNHLY and CDR2 is FYNNEI. The specimen was peripheral blood. This receptor was taken from a woman aged 45-65 years with acute or convalescent COVID-19. V gene TRBV2 combines with J gene TRBJ2-2; TRBD1 aligns across 8 bases. DNA for the CDR3: TGTGCCAGCAGTGACAGGGGGCACACCGGGGAGCTGTTTTTT. Its protein is CASSDRGHTGELFF.